This TCR beta chain was recorded in a study of T cell changes during pregnancy in multiple sclerosis. Using immunoSEQ multiplex PCR, the repertoire was profiled, and TCRdb retains in-frame clones only, with some absent. In the table there are more than 35,000 clones, more than 85% of which are singletons. From germline, CDR1 is SNHLY and CDR2 FYNNEI. Trimming took 4 bases from V and 1 from J, leaving 10 bases between them. The CDR3 covers 15 residues. Here the sequenced sample was CD4+ T cells from peripheral blood mononuclear cells, taken in the third trimester of pregnancy. The chain carries TRBV2 and TRBJ2-2; TRBD1 is a possible D gene (6 bases). The receptor was isolated from a female donor in good health, enrolled as a control in a pregnancy study. The CDR3 sequence: CASSGTGRNTGELFF. DNA of the CDR3: TGTGCCAGCAGTGGAACAGGGAGGAACACCGGGGAGCTGTTTTTT. Full variable domain (remainder filled in from reference TRBV2 and TRBJ2-2): EPEVTQTPSHQVTQMGQEVILRCVPISNHLYFYWYRQILGQKVEFLVSFYNNEISEKSEIFDDQFSVERPDGSNFTLKIRSTKLEDSAMYFCASSGTGRNTGELFFGEGSRLTVL.